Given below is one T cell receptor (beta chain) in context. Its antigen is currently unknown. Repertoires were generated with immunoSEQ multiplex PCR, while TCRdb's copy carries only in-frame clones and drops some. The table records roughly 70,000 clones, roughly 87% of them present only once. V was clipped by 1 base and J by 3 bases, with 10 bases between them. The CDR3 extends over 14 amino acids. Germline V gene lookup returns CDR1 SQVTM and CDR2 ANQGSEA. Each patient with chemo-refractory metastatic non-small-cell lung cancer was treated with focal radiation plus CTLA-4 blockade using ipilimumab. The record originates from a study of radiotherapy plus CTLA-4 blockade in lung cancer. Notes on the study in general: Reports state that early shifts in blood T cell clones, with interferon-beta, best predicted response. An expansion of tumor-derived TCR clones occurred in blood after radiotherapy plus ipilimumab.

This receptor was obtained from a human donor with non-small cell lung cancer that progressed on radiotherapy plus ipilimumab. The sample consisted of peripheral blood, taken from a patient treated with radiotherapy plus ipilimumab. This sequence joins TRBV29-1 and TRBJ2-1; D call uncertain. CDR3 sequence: CSVEVALLYNEQFF. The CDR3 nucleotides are TGCAGCGTTGAAGTGGCACTACTCTACAATGAGCAGTTCTTC.